Each of the 19 T cell receptor beta chains below was sequenced from the same sample in a study of T cells in Graves' hyperthyroidism and ophthalmopathy. The source material, RNA transcripts, was used to amplify TCR beta CDR3 regions. An initial round of RT-PCR targeting the TCR CDR3 relied on the HTBI primer set. TCRdb re-called the multiplex PCR reads with MiXCR, one entry per CDR3 protein. The sample consists of 370,000 or so distinct CDR3 sequences, approximately 13% of them appearing once. Sample: blood. All receptors come from a man aged 30 to 39 with Graves' hyperthyroidism that later progressed to Graves' ophthalmopathy.

This clonotype showed up just a few times. The V gene is TRBV9, the J gene TRBJ1-2; tentative D call: TRBD1 (5 bases). Germline V gene lookup returns CDR1 SGDLS and CDR2 YYNGEE. Trimming left V 4 bases short and J 8 bases short, with 18 bases between. The CDR3 runs 14 residues. In nucleotides, the CDR3 is TGTGCCAGCAGCCCGCCATTCGGGGGTGGCGGCTACACCTTC. Protein product: CASSPPFGGGGYTF.

With regard to this clonotype: This may come from a read error, since a much larger clone is one base off. The V gene is TRBV12-3 or TRBV12-4, the J gene TRBJ2-1, with no clear D. The CDR3 consists of 13 residues. Trimming cost V 5 bases and J 9 bases, with 14 bases left between them. CDR3 DNA sequence: TGTGCCAGCAGTCGTACGACTTCTAGTGAGCAGTTCTTC. Translated: CASSRTTSSEQFF.

This clonotype came up many times. The genes are TRBV11-2 and TRBJ1-4, with D tentatively TRBD1 (5 bases). The V end was cut by 1 base, the J end by 0 bases, with 6 bases between. This CDR3 comprises 15 residues. The germline V gene has CDR1 SGHAT and CDR2 FQNNGV. The CDR3 nucleotides read TGTGCCAGCAGCTTAGGGGGCACAACTAATGAAAAACTGTTTTTT. This sequence encodes CASSLGGTTNEKLFF.

This chain joins TRBV27 and TRBJ1-1, with D possibly TRBD1 on 5 matching bases. The CDR3 has 15 residues. Germline-derived CDR1 and CDR2 are MNHEY and SMNVEV (reference sequence). Trimming removed 1 base from V and 1 base from J, with 10 bases in between. The CDR3 bases are TGTGCCAGCAGTTTATTGTGGCAGGGGAACACTGAAGCTTTCTTT. This codes for CASSLLWQGNTEAFF.

The V gene is TRBV6-1, the J gene TRBJ1-6; no clear D gene. Trimming shortened V by 2 bases and J by 0 bases, and 8 bases separated the two germline ends. This CDR3 is 16 amino acids long. CDR1 and CDR2 from the germline V gene are MNHNS and SASEGT. The CDR3 sequence is CASSEMVPSYNSPLHF. The CDR3 nucleotides are TGTGCCAGCAGTGAAATGGTACCCTCCTATAATTCACCCCTCCACTTT.

This clonotype came up many times. The V and J genes are TRBV7-9 and TRBJ2-2; D is unclear. This CDR3 is 15 amino acids long. Germline V CDR1 and CDR2: SEHNR, FQNEAQ (reference sequence). V was shortened by 5 bases and J by 4 bases, with 14 bases between the two germline ends. The CDR3 loop is CASSPRSVSTGELFF. The DNA for the CDR3 is TGTGCCAGCAGCCCCCGGTCGGTGTCCACCGGGGAGCTGTTTTTT. Supplemented by reference TRBV7-9 and TRBJ2-2, the full variable domain reads DTGVSQNPRHKITKRGQNVTFRCDPISEHNRLYWYRQTLGQGPEFLTYFQNEAQLEKSRLLSDRFSAERPKGSFSTLEIQRTEQGDSAMYLCASSPRSVSTGELFFGEGSRLTVL.

This clonotype showed up just a few times. This may come from a read error, since a much larger clone is one base off. This rearrangement joins TRBV11-2 to TRBJ2-5; 10 bases are a match to TRBD2. CDR1 SGHAT and CDR2 FQNNGV come from the germline V gene. This CDR3 comprises 16 residues. V shed 4 bases, J shed 2 bases, and the junction held 7 bases outside the gene matches. CDR3 amino acids: CASSYRASGGQETQYF. The CDR3 nucleotides read TGTGCCAGCAGCTACCGGGCTAGCGGGGGTCAAGAGACCCAGTACTTC.

This chain links TRBV6-2 or TRBV6-3 with TRBJ1-5; D possibly corresponds to TRBD1 (5 bases). Germline V gene data show CDR1 as MNHEY and CDR2 as SVGEGT. V gave up 1 base and J gave up 0 bases, with 16 bases separating them. The CDR3 loop spans 18 amino acids. This CDR3 is CASSYWTEGLYSNQPQHF. The CDR3 DNA reads as TGTGCCAGCAGTTACTGGACGGAGGGGTTGTATAGCAATCAGCCCCAGCATTTT.

A few counts support this clonotype. The chain is built from TRBV19 and TRBJ2-7; a weak D match, TRBD1 (6 bases). V lost 4 bases, J lost 2 bases, and 21 bases lay in between. Germline loops: CDR1 LNHDA, CDR2 SQIVND (reference sequence). The CDR3 loop spans 17 amino acids. The CDR3 loop reads CASSTETRQGDTYEQYF. The CDR3 DNA reads TGTGCCAGTAGTACAGAAACACGACAAGGGGACACCTACGAGCAGTACTTC.

The V gene is TRBV4-1, the J gene TRBJ1-1; maybe TRBD1 (5 bases). There are 13 residues in the CDR3. The germline gives CDR1 MGHRA, CDR2 YSYEKL. The V gene lost 3 bases and the J gene lost 1 base, with 6 bases spanning the gap. The CDR3 sequence: CASSQTENTEAFF. CDR3 DNA sequence: TGCGCCAGCAGCCAGACAGAGAACACTGAAGCTTTCTTT.

The rearrangement uses TRBV5-1 and TRBJ2-5, with a possible D match to TRBD2 (5 bases). This CDR3 has 15 amino acids. V lost 10 bases to trimming and J lost 5 bases, with 24 bases between them. Germline V gives CDR1 SGHRS, CDR2 YFSETQ. CDR3 in amino acids: CAGTPLLQAEETQYF. The CDR3 region has the DNA TGCGCCGGCACCCCCCTTCTCCAAGCGGAGGAGACCCAGTACTTC.

This clonotype was detected ten times or more. The chain combines TRBV20-1 with TRBJ1-5; 7 nucleotides agree with TRBD1. CDR1 and CDR2 from the germline V gene are DFQATT and SNEGSKA (reference sequence). The V and J ends lost 0 bases and 7 bases, in that order; junction bases with no gene match: 9. CDR3 length equals 15 residues. The chain's CDR3 is CSARDRQGGGQPQHF. The CDR3 DNA sequence: TGCAGTGCTAGAGATCGACAAGGGGGCGGACAGCCCCAGCATTTT.

This clonotype was counted only a few times. V gene TRBV12-3 or TRBV12-4 combines with J gene TRBJ1-1; maybe TRBD1 (5 bases). Trimming left V 3 bases short and J 1 base short, with 12 bases between. The length of the CDR3 is 15 residues. The DNA of the CDR3 is TGTGCCAGCAGTTTGGGGGGAGGGTGGAACACTGAAGCTTTCTTT. It codes for CASSLGGGWNTEAFF.

This clonotype was recorded at least ten times. The rearrangement joins TRBV12-3 or TRBV12-4 to TRBJ1-6; 7 bases fit TRBD1. Trimming cost V 6 bases and J 7 bases; bases outside gene matches: 6. The CDR3 length is 14 residues. The CDR3 is CASRGRGENSPLHF. The CDR3 DNA is TGTGCCAGCAGGGGCAGGGGGGAGAATTCACCCCTCCACTTT.

This clonotype showed up just a few times. This may be a read error: a much more frequent sequence differs by one nucleotide. The rearrangement links TRBV3-1 to TRBJ2-7, with no clear D. The germline V gene encodes CDR1 LGHDT and CDR2 YNNKEL (reference sequence). Trimming took off 3 bases at V and 3 bases at J, with 6 bases between the two ends. The CDR3 length is 12 residues. The CDR3 loop is CASSHSGYEQYF. DNA of the CDR3: TGTGCCAGCAGCCACTCAGGCTACGAGCAGTACTTC.

The chain couples TRBV5-1 to TRBJ2-2, with D perhaps being TRBD1 or TRBD2 (6 bases each). CDR1 is SGHRS, CDR2 YFSETQ, per germline. This CDR3 spans 14 amino acids. V lost 3 bases and J lost 5, with 11 bases in between. CDR3 amino acids: CASSSGGGTGELFF. The CDR3 DNA reads TGCGCCAGCAGCTCCGGGGGCGGGACCGGGGAGCTGTTTTTT. The entire variable domain, with the rest obtained from reference TRBV5-1 and TRBJ2-2, is as follows: KAGVTQTPRYLIKTRGQQVTLSCSPISGHRSVSWYQQTPGQGLQFLFEYFSETQRNKGNFPGRFSGRQFSNSRSEMNVSTLELGDSALYLCASSSGGGTGELFFGEGSRLTVL.

This sequence joins TRBV5-4 and TRBJ2-3, with 8 bases aligning to TRBD2. The length of the CDR3 is 16 residues. Trimming removed 0 bases from V and 2 bases from J; junction bases left unmatched: 5. Germline CDR1 is SGHNT and CDR2 is YYREEE (reference sequence). In nucleotides, the CDR3 is TGTGCCAGCAGCTTGGAGGGACTAGACTACACAGATACGCAGTATTTT. Amino acids: CASSLEGLDYTDTQYF.

This clonotype has ten or more counts. The chain employs TRBV20-1 and TRBJ1-2; D is possibly TRBD1 (5 bases). The germline V gene has CDR1 DFQATT and CDR2 SNEGSKA (reference sequence). V lost 1 base and J 5 bases, leaving 14 bases between the germline ends. The CDR3 is made up of 14 amino acids. The DNA for the CDR3 is TGCAGTGCTAGAGGGGTGGGACTGGCATATGGCTACACCTTC. Amino acid sequence: CSARGVGLAYGYTF.

The rearrangement joins TRBV6-1 to TRBJ2-2, with D maybe TRBD2 (5 bases). This CDR3 is built from 17 residues. V was trimmed by 6 bases and J by 4 bases, leaving 21 bases between them. Germline CDR1 and CDR2: MNHNS and SASEGT. For the CDR3, the DNA is TGTGCCAGCAGATCGACCCTTACTAGTTCCCGCACCGGGGAGCTGTTTTTT. This encodes CASRSTLTSSRTGELFF.